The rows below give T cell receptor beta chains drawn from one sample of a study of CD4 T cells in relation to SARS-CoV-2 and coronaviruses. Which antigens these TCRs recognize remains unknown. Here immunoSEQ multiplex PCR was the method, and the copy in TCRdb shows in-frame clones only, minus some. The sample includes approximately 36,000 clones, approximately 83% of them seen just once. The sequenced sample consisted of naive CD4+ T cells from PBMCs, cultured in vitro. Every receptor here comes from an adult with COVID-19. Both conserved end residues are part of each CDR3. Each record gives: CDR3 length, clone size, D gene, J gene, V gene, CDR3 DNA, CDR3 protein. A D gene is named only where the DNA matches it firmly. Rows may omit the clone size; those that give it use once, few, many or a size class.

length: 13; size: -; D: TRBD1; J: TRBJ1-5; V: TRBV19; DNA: TGTGCCAGTAGGGGACAGGGTGATCAGCCCCAGCATTTT; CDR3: CASRGQGDQPQHF
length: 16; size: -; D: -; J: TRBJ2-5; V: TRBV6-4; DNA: TGTGCCAGCAGTGACCCCCCCGAGGACAGTCAAGAGACCCAGTACTTC; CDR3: CASSDPPEDSQETQYF
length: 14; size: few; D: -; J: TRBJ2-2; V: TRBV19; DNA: TGTGCCAGTAGTATAGTCGGGAACACCGGGGAGCTGTTTTTT; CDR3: CASSIVGNTGELFF
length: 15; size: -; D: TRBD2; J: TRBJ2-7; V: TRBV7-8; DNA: TGTGCCAGCAGCGATCGGACTAGCGGGGTCTACGAGCAGTACTTC; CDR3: CASSDRTSGVYEQYF
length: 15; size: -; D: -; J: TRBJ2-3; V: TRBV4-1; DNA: TGCGCCAGCAGCCAAGAGGCGGCCATCACAGATACGCAGTATTTT; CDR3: CASSQEAAITDTQYF
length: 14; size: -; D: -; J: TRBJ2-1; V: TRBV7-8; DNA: TGTGCCAGCAGCTTAGTGTCGCGGGACAATGAGCAGTTCTTC; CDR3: CASSLVSRDNEQFF
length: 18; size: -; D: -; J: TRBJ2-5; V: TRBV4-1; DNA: TGCGCCAGCAGCCAAGTCTTCTTTCTAGCATCGGGTCTAGAGACCCAGTACTTC; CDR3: CASSQVFFLASGLETQYF
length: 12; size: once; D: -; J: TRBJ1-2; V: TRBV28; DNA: TGTGCCAGCAGTTTAACCGAGTATGGCTACACCTTC; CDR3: CASSLTEYGYTF
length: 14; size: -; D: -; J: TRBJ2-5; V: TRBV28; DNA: TGTGCCAGCAGTCCCGCAGGTTGGGGAGAGACCCAGTACTTC; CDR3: CASSPAGWGETQYF
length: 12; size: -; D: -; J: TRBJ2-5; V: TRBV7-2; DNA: TGTGCCAGCAGCCCCTATGAAGAGACCCAGTACTTC; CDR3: CASSPYEETQYF
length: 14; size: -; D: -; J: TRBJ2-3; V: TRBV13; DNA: TGTGCCAGCAGCACCAGCCGCCAGGGAGATACGCAGTATTTT; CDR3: CASSTSRQGDTQYF
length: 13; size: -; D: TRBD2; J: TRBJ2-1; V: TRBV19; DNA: TGTGCCAGTGCCCTTAGCGGAGCGGGAGAGCAGTTCTTC; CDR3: CASALSGAGEQFF
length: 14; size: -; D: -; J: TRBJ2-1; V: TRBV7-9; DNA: TGTGCCAGCAGCGCAAGCGACGGTTACAATGAGCAGTTCTTC; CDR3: CASSASDGYNEQFF
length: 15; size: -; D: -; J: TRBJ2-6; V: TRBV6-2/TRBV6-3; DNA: TGTGCCAGCAGTTACTCGGGGTCTGGGGCCAACGTCCTGACTTTC; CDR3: CASSYSGSGANVLTF
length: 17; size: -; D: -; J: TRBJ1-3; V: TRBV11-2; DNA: TGTGCCAGCAGCTTAGAGTCGGGCAGGAGCTCTGGAAACACCATATATTTT; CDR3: CASSLESGRSSGNTIYF
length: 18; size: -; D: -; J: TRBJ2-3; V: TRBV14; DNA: TGTGCCAGCAGTCATACCCTCCCTATAGGACAAAGCACAGATACGCAGTATTTT; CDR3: CASSHTLPIGQSTDTQYF
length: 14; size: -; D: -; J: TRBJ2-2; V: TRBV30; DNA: TGTGCCTGGAGGTACGGAGGGGGGACCGGGGAGCTGTTTTTT; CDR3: CAWRYGGGTGELFF
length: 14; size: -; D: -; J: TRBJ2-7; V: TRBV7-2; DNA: TGTGCCAGCAGCTTAATGGGACCTATCAACGAGCAGTACTTC; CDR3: CASSLMGPINEQYF
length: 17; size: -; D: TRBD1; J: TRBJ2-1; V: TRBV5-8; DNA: TGTGCCAGCAGCTTGGGACTGACCGGACAGGGACTCAATGAGCAGTTCTTC; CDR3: CASSLGLTGQGLNEQFF
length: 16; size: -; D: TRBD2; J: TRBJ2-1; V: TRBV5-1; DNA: TGCGCCAGCAGCCCTATGTCACTAGCGCAAAACAATGAGCAGTTCTTC; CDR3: CASSPMSLAQNNEQFF
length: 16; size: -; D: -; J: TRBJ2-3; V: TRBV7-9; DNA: TGTGCCAGCAGCCCCAGGGAGGGGGCACGCACAGATACGCAGTATTTT; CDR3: CASSPREGARTDTQYF
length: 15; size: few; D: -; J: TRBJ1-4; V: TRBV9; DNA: TGTGCCAGCAGCCCCGGCGGGGTGGCTAATGAAAAACTGTTTTTT; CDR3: CASSPGGVANEKLFF
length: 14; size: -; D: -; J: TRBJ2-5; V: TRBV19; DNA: TGTGCCAGTACTACGCCCGGGGATGTGGAGACCCAGTACTTC; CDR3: CASTTPGDVETQYF
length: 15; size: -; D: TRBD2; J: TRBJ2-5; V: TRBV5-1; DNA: TGCGCCAGCAGCCAGGGACTAGCGGGAGCGAAGACCCAATACTTC; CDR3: CASSQGLAGAKTQYF
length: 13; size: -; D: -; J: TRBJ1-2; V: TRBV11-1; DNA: TGTGCCAGCAGTTCGGGAGAAACCGATGGCTACACCTTC; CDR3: CASSSGETDGYTF
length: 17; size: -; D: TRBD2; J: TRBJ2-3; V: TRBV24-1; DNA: TGTGCCACCAGTGATTCGGGACTAGCGGAGAGCACAGATACGCAGTATTTT; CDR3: CATSDSGLAESTDTQYF
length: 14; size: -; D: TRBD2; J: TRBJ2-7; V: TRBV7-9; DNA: TGTGCCAGCAGCGTTAGCGGGAGGTCCTACGAGCAGTACTTC; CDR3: CASSVSGRSYEQYF
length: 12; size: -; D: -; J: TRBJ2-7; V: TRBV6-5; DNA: TGTGCCAGCAGCTACGGTGTCCACGAGCAGTACTTC; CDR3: CASSYGVHEQYF
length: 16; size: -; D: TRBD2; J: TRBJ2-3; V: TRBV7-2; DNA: TGTGCCAGCTGCACCGGGACTAGTTTCTTCACAGATACGCAGTATTTT; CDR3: CASCTGTSFFTDTQYF
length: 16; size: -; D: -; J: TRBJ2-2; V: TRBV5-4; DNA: TGTGCCAGCAGGTTGGTCTCCTCTGAGCTAAACGGGGAGCTGTTTTTT; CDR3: CASRLVSSELNGELFF
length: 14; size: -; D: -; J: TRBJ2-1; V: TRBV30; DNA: TGTGCCTGGAGTGTCGGAGCGGTACCTGGTGAGCAGTTCTTC; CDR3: CAWSVGAVPGEQFF
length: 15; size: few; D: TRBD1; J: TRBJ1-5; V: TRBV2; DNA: TGTGCCAGCACCAACGGGGGACAGGGGAATCAGCCCCAGCATTTT; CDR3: CASTNGGQGNQPQHF
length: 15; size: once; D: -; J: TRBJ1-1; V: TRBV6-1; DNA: TGTGCCAGCAGTGAAGGAAGCCAGGGTTCCACTGAAGCTTTCTTT; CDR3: CASSEGSQGSTEAFF
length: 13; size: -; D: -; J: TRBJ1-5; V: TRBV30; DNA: TGTGCCTGGAGAGGAGGGTGGGCTCAGCCCCAGCATTTT; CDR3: CAWRGGWAQPQHF
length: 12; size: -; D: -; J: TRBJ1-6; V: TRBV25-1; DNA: TGTGCCAGCAGTGAATATAAAGCACCCCTCCACTTT; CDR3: CASSEYKAPLHF
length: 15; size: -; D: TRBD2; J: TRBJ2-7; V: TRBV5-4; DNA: TGTGCCAGCAGCCCCTGGACTAGCGGCTCCTACGAGCAGTACTTC; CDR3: CASSPWTSGSYEQYF
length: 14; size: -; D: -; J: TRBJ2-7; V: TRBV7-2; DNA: TGTGCCAGCAGCTACCCGCCCACCCACGACGAGCAGTACTTC; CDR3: CASSYPPTHDEQYF
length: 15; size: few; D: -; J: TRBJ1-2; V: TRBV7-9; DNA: TGTGCCAGCAGCGAAACTCTGGGGACAAACCATGGCTACACCTTC; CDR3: CASSETLGTNHGYTF
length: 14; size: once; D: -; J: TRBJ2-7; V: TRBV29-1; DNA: TGCAGCGTTGAATTGGGTAGCGAGGACTACGAGCAGTACTTC; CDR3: CSVELGSEDYEQYF
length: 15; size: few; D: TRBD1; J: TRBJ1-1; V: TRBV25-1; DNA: TGTGCCAGCAGAAAAGGGTGGGGACAGCGGGCTGAAGCTTTCTTT; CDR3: CASRKGWGQRAEAFF
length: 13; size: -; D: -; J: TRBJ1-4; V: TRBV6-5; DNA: TGTGCCAGCACACCAAAAAATTACGAAAAACTGTTTTTT; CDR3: CASTPKNYEKLFF
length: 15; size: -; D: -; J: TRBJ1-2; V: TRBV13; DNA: TGTGCCAGCAGCTTAGTTAGGGGGTTTGGGTATGGCTACACCTTC; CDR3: CASSLVRGFGYGYTF
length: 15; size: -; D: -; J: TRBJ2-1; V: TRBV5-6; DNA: TGTGCCAGCAGCTTTCTAGCCGGGACTGTCAATGAGCAGTTCTTC; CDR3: CASSFLAGTVNEQFF
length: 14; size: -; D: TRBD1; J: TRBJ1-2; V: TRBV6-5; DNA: TGTGCCAGCAGTCGGGACAGGGGGCTCTATGGCTACACCTTC; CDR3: CASSRDRGLYGYTF
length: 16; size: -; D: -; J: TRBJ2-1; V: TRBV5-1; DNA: TGCGCCAGCAGCTCATCCCCGGAGAGCTCCTACAATGAGCAGTTCTTC; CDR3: CASSSSPESSYNEQFF
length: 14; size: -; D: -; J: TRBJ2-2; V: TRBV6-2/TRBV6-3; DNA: TGTGCCAGCAGTTACCGGCGGGACACCGGGGAGCTGTTTTTT; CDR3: CASSYRRDTGELFF
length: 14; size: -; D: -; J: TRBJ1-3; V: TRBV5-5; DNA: TGTGCCAGCAGCCCGGCCCAGAGGGGAAACACCATATATTTT; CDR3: CASSPAQRGNTIYF
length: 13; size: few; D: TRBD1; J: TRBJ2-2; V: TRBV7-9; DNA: TGTGCCAGCAGCTTGGGACAGGGCGGGGAGCTGTTTTTT; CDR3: CASSLGQGGELFF
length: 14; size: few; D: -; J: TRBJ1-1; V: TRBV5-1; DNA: TGCGCCAGCAGCTTGGCGTCGGTGAACACTGAAGCTTTCTTT; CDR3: CASSLASVNTEAFF
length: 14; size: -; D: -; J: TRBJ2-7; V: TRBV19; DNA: TGTGCCAGTAGTATAGACAGGGGTTCCTACGAGCAGTACTTC; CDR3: CASSIDRGSYEQYF